Following are 21 T cell receptor beta chains from one sample sequenced in a study of blood T cell repertoires in COVID-19. The table came from immunoSEQ multiplex PCR; TCRdb's copy has only in-frame clones and leaves some out. The table shows a few hundred thousand clones, with 70% to 90% occurring only once. Sequencing was performed on PBMCs or T cells enriched from blood (not recorded which). These receptors came from a woman aged 40 to 49 with acute COVID-19.

V usage is TRBV20-1 and J usage is TRBJ2-1; 16 bases are a match to TRBD2. The germline V gene has CDR1 DFQATT and CDR2 SNEGSKA (reference sequence). This CDR3 contains 18 residues. Losses at the gene ends were 3 bases for V and 5 bases for J; bases not matched to a gene: 10. The CDR3 DNA follows: TGCAGTGCTAGTTCCGGGACTAGCGGGGGGGCTTCTAACAATGAGCAGTTCTTC. It encodes CSASSGTSGGASNNEQFF.

The chain couples TRBV28 to TRBJ2-7, with TRBD1 identical over 8 bases. Per germline, CDR1 MDHEN and CDR2 SYDVKM. The V segment lost 8 bases and the J segment 5 bases; nucleotides outside the gene matches: 5. This CDR3 is 12 amino acids long. CDR3 in DNA: TGTGCCAGCCGGACAGGGCCGAACGAGCAGTACTTC. It codes for CASRTGPNEQYF.

This chain links TRBV28 with TRBJ1-1, with 9 nucleotides matching TRBD1. The V segment lost 4 bases and the J segment 6 bases; nucleotides outside the gene matches: 6. Germline V gene sequence: CDR1 MDHEN, CDR2 SYDVKM. The CDR3 is 14 residues long. The chain's CDR3 is CASSSRQGGAEAFF. CDR3 nucleotides: TGTGCCAGCAGTTCCAGACAGGGGGGGGCTGAAGCTTTCTTT. The variable domain in full, completed from reference TRBV28 and TRBJ1-1, reads DVKVTQSSRYLVKRTGEKVFLECVQDMDHENMFWYRQDPGLGLRLIYFSYDVKMKEKGDIPEGYSVSREKKERFSLILESASTNQTSMYLCASSSRQGGAEAFFGQGTRLTVV.

This chain links TRBV5-1 with TRBJ2-7, with 11 bases aligning to TRBD1. The CDR3 extends over 14 amino acids. Germline values: CDR1 SGHRS, CDR2 YFSETQ. V trimming: 4 bases; J trimming: 5 bases; junction bases outside the gene matches: 5. CDR3 DNA: TGCGCCAGCAGCGCGGACAGGGGGCGGAACGAGCAGTACTTC. It is translated as CASSADRGRNEQYF.

The rearrangement joins TRBV7-4 to TRBJ2-7, with D perhaps TRBD1 (5 bases). Germline V gene lookup returns CDR1 SGHVT and CDR2 SQSDAQ. The V gene lost 2 bases and the J gene lost 0 bases, with 17 bases spanning the gap. The CDR3 sequence is 17 residues long. Written as DNA, the CDR3 is TGTGCCAGCAGCTTATTAAGGCCAGGACATAACTCCTACGAGCAGTACTTC. This gives the protein CASSLLRPGHNSYEQYF. The whole variable domain, filled in from reference TRBV7-4 and TRBJ2-7, reads GAGVSQSPRYKVAKRGRDVALRCDSISGHVTLYWYRQTLGQGSEVLTYSQSDAQRDKSGRPSGRFSAERPERSVSTLKIQRTEQGDSAVYLCASSLLRPGHNSYEQYFGPGTRLTVT.

CDR3 sequence: CASSYAGADTQYF. The DNA of the CDR3 is TGTGCCAGCAGTTACGCGGGAGCAGATACGCAGTATTTT. The chain combines TRBV6-2 or TRBV6-3 with TRBJ2-3; 7 bases are shared with TRBD2. With V trimmed by 2 bases and J by 4 bases, 0 bases remained unmatched. This CDR3 has 13 amino acids. Germline values: CDR1 MNHEY, CDR2 SVGEGT.

The chain combines TRBV6-1 with TRBJ1-1; D perhaps matches TRBD1 (5 bases). The germline CDR1 and CDR2 sequences are MNHNS and SASEGT. Trimming took off 1 base at V and 0 bases at J, with 6 bases between the two ends. CDR3 length: 14 amino acids. The CDR3 spells CASSEGGVNTEAFF. The DNA for the CDR3 is TGTGCCAGCAGTGAAGGGGGGGTGAACACTGAAGCTTTCTTT.

The gene calls are TRBV5-1 and TRBJ2-7, with TRBD1 matching 7 bases. The CDR3 is 16 residues long. Looked up from germline, CDR1 is SGHRS and CDR2 is YFSETQ. Trimming removed 4 bases from V and 0 bases from J; junction bases left unmatched: 10. The CDR3 protein is CASSAHVGQASYEQYF. The DNA for the CDR3 is TGCGCCAGCAGCGCCCACGTTGGACAGGCCTCCTACGAGCAGTACTTC.

V usage is TRBV5-1 and J usage is TRBJ1-1; TRBD1 is a possible D gene (5 bases). Germline CDR1 and CDR2: SGHRS and YFSETQ. The CDR3 length is 14 residues. The ends were cut back, 4 bases at V and 5 bases at J, with 15 bases in the middle. CDR3 nucleotide sequence: TGCGCCAGCAGCACTGACACCGGGGGGACTGAAGCTTTCTTT. Translation gives CASSTDTGGTEAFF.

The chain recombines TRBV9 with TRBJ2-1, with D hard to call. Germline V CDR1 and CDR2: SGDLS, YYNGEE. The CDR3 totals 13 residues. V was trimmed by 4 bases and J by 5 bases, leaving 10 bases between them. In nucleotides, the CDR3 is TGTGCCAGCAGCCTATACTATGACAATGAGCAGTTCTTC. As protein: CASSLYYDNEQFF.

This clone was recorded a few times. The rearrangement joins TRBV19 to TRBJ2-1; perhaps TRBD2 as D (6 bases). V was pared by 4 bases and J by 9 bases, with 16 bases between. The CDR3 covers 14 residues. Germline values: CDR1 LNHDA, CDR2 SQIVND (reference sequence). CDR3 protein: CASSSPGLSFEQFF. The CDR3 DNA is TGTGCCAGTAGTAGCCCGGGACTCTCTTTTGAGCAGTTCTTC.

V and J are TRBV28 and TRBJ1-4; 7 bases align to TRBD1. The V segment lost 3 bases and the J segment 2 bases; nucleotides outside the gene matches: 9. The V gene's germline CDR1 is MDHEN and CDR2 SYDVKM. The CDR3 is made up of 17 amino acids. CDR3 sequence: CASSFQQGGRTNEKLFF. CDR3 DNA sequence: TGTGCCAGCAGTTTTCAGCAGGGGGGAAGGACTAATGAAAAACTGTTTTTT.

The V and J genes are TRBV2 and TRBJ2-2; possible D gene TRBD2, 6 bases. This CDR3 is 16 amino acids long. The V end was cut by 5 bases, the J end by 7 bases, with 20 bases between. Germline CDR1 reads SNHLY; CDR2 reads FYNNEI. The CDR3 is CASSLRGPREVGELFF. CDR3 nucleotides: TGTGCCAGCAGTCTGCGGGGTCCGAGGGAGGTCGGGGAGCTGTTTTTT.

CDR3 loop: CASSLASTGADEQYF. CDR3 nucleotide sequence: TGTGCCAGCAGCTTGGCGTCGACAGGGGCCGACGAGCAGTACTTC. The chain has TRBV5-6 and TRBJ2-7; 8 nucleotides line up with TRBD1. The J segment lost 5 bases and the V segment lost 0 bases, leaving 7 bases of the junction unmatched. Germline CDR1 and CDR2: SGHDT and YYEEEE. The CDR3 totals 15 residues.

This clone was seen more than once but under ten times. V is TRBV21-1 and J is TRBJ2-4; the tabulated D call, TRBD1, remains unverified against the DNA. TRBV21-1 is described as a pseudogene. This CDR3 spans 19 amino acids. The DNA of the CDR3 is TGTGCCAGCAGCAAAGCGGCAATACAGGTTAAACTAGCCAAAAACATTCAGTACTTC. Amino acids: CASSKAAIQVKLAKNIQYF.

J is TRBJ1-2 and V is TRBV6-5, with TRBD1 matching over 9 bases. The CDR3 contains 13 residues. In germline, CDR1 is MNHEY, CDR2 SVGAGI. With 2 bases clipped from V and 6 bases from J, the junction kept 1 base outside the gene matches. DNA for the CDR3: TGTGCCAGCAGTTACGGACAGGGGAATGGCTACACCTTC. It specifies CASSYGQGNGYTF.

This clone was seen a single time. The chain uses TRBV27 and TRBJ2-4; tentatively, D is TRBD1 (6 bases). The CDR3 consists of 15 residues. Germline assignment: CDR1 MNHEY and CDR2 SMNVEV (reference sequence). V lost 4 bases and J 5 bases, leaving 15 bases between the germline ends. In DNA form, the CDR3 reads TGTGCCAGCAGTTATGTGGGGGCGCACCAAAACATTCAGTACTTC. It encodes CASSYVGAHQNIQYF.

The chain employs TRBV28 and TRBJ1-5; possibly TRBD1 for D (5 bases). Germline CDR1 is MDHEN and CDR2 is SYDVKM. CDR3 size: 12 residues. Between the trimmed V and J ends, which lost 8 bases and 4 bases, there was a span of 9 bases. CDR3 protein: CASWAGNQPQHF. CDR3 nucleotide sequence: TGTGCCAGCTGGGCAGGGAATCAGCCCCAGCATTTT.

This chain connects TRBV25-1 to TRBJ1-5, with TRBD1 matching 8 bases. This CDR3 region has 15 residues. Unmatched junction bases numbered 5, after V lost 1 base and J lost 6 bases. Germline V CDR1 and CDR2: MGHDK, SYGVNS. This CDR3 is CASSESGGSAQPQHF. CDR3 in DNA: TGTGCCAGCAGTGAATCAGGGGGCTCGGCTCAGCCCCAGCATTTT. Complete variable domain (other parts from reference TRBV25-1 and TRBJ1-5): EADIYQTPRYLVIGTGKKITLECSQTMGHDKMYWYQQDPGMELHLIHYSYGVNSTEKGDLSSESTVSRIRTEHFPLTLESARPSHTSQYLCASSESGGSAQPQHFGDGTRLSIL.

The CDR3 sequence: CASSWGLAGERNEQFF. In nucleotides, the CDR3 is TGTGCCAGCAGCTGGGGACTAGCGGGAGAGAGGAATGAGCAGTTCTTC. This chain links TRBV5-4 with TRBJ2-1; TRBD2 matches 14 bases. V dropped 3 bases and J dropped 7; count of bases not matched to a gene: 6. CDR3 length: 16 residues. Germline values: CDR1 SGHNT, CDR2 YYREEE (reference sequence).

The rearrangement joins TRBV6-5 to TRBJ2-1; TRBD1 might be the D (6 bases). Trimming took 7 bases from V and 5 from J, leaving 18 bases between them. The CDR3 loop spans 15 amino acids. Per germline, CDR1 MNHEY and CDR2 SVGAGI. This CDR3 is CASTLTGLTHNEQFF. CDR3 bases: TGTGCCAGCACGCTGACAGGACTCACACACAATGAGCAGTTCTTC.